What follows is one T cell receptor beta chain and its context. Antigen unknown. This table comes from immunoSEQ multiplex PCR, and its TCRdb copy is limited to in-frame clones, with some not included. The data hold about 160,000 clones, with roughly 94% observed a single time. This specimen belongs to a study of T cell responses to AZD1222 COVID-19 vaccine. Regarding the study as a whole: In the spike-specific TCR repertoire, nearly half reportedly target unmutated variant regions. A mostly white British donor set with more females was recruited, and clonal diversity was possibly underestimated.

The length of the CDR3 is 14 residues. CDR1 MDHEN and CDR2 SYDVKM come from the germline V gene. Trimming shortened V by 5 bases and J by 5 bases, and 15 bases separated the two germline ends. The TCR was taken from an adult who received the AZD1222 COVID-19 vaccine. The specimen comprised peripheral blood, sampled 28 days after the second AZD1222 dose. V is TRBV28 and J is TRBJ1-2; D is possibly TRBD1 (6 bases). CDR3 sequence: CASSRGREIYGYTF. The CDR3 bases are TGTGCCAGCAGTAGGGGGAGGGAAATATATGGCTACACCTTC.